This TCR beta chain comes out of a study of shared clonotypes between healthy human individuals. Findings of the study overall: Naive subsets tended to show greater estimated richness than memory subsets. Blood was the only sampled material, and tissue repertoires likely differ.

There are 17 residues in the CDR3. CDR1 is LNHDA, CDR2 SQIVND, per germline (reference sequence). Unmatched junction bases numbered 7, after V lost 4 bases and J lost 3 bases. Sequencing was performed with immunoSEQ multiplex PCR; in TCRdb, only in-frame clones are kept and a portion is missing. Among 2 million to 2.5 million clones listed, approximately 93% were seen once. Of note for this clone: Its antigen is not identified.

The V call is TRBV19, the J call TRBJ2-3; TRBD2 matches at 13 bases. The sequence was obtained from a man between 18 and 35 years old in good health. Some clones in this sample may be carry-over from other donors' samples. The sample comprised naive CD4+ T cells from PBMCs. Subset reported: CD45RA+ positively selected. The CDR3 DNA reads as TGTGCCAGTAGTAGCGGACTAGCGGGAGTGTTTACAGATACGCAGTATTTT. This encodes CASSSGLAGVFTDTQYF.